This record concerns one TCR beta chain sequence. The antigen remains unidentified. Researchers reported sorting CD4+ naive, central memory, regulatory and stem cell-like memory cells via CD45RO/CCR7/CD25/CD127/CD95/CD27. The sample comes from a study of beta chain features in type 1 diabetes. Study-wide results and limits: Within the patient group, naive, central memory and Treg TCRB repertoires appeared more similar to each other than within healthy donors. Moderate but significant shortening of TCRB CDR3s was recorded in all four CD4+ subsets from Type 1 diabetes patients. Whether HLA type affects TCRB rearrangement stayed undetermined in the present work.

Germline V gives CDR1 MNHEY, CDR2 SVGAGI. Trimming removed 7 bases at V and 5 bases at J, with 11 bases between. The CDR3 is 12 amino acids. Expressed TCRB transcripts were sequenced after all isolated RNA was converted to cDNA. An average around 3.3 million reads came from naive, central memory and regulatory T cell samples. Profiled with immunoSEQ multiplex PCR; TCRdb holds only in-frame clones, not every one. The sample shows some 170,000 clones, roughly 65% of them seen only once. The sequence was obtained from a man aged 25 to 45 with type 1 diabetes. The J gene is TRBJ2-5, the V gene TRBV6-5; D not certain. Sequenced material: naive CD4+ T cells from blood. CDR3 sequence: CASNRVGETQYF. CDR3 bases: TGTGCCAGCAATAGGGTTGGGGAGACCCAGTACTTC.